Listed here are 10 T cell receptor beta chains from one sample, sequenced in a study of cytomegalovirus exposure and HLA in healthy donors. Primers included in the PCR were 60 Vbeta and 13 Jbeta primers. Profiling relied on immunoSEQ multiplex PCR, and the TCRdb table lists in-frame clones only, not all of them. Of about 130,000 clones listed, 75% to 85% were seen once; the top ten hold less than 2%. What was sequenced was PBMCs. The source of these receptors is a man between 45 and 60 years old in good health and CMV-seronegative.

Worth noting for this clone: The junction departs from the called germline gene at one end, perhaps through a read error. The chain combines TRBV7-9 with TRBJ1-5; 11 bases align to TRBD1. This CDR3 has 17 residues. Germline V gene sequence: CDR1 SEHNR, CDR2 FQNEAQ (reference sequence). CDR3 amino acids: CSSSLGTGGRSNQPQHF. DNA for the CDR3: TGTTCCAGCAGCTTAGGGACAGGGGGGAGAAGCAATCAGCCCCAGCATTTT.

The rearrangement links TRBV5-8 to TRBJ2-5; 10 positions agree with TRBD1. The CDR3 is made up of 16 amino acids. From germline, CDR1 is SGHTS and CDR2 YDEGEE. The V segment lost 4 bases and the J segment 6 bases; nucleotides outside the gene matches: 12. The CDR3 DNA reads as TGTGCCAGCAGCATACCCCCGGGACAGGGGTTAAAGACCCAGTACTTC. Translating gives CASSIPPGQGLKTQYF.

The chain recombines TRBV2 with TRBJ2-1; TRBD1 agrees at 7 bases. The CDR3 covers 18 residues. The junction had 17 bases not matched to a gene; V was cut back by 6 bases and J by 3 bases. Germline V gives CDR1 SNHLY, CDR2 FYNNEI. DNA for the CDR3: TGTGCCAGCAGATGGTCTACGAGCCCCGGGACAGTCTACAATGAGCAGTTCTTC. Protein product: CASRWSTSPGTVYNEQFF.

The chain recombines TRBV19 with TRBJ2-5, with TRBD1 identical over 10 bases. V gave up 5 bases and J gave up 4 bases; unmatched junction bases: 4. The length of the CDR3 is 14 residues. The germline gives CDR1 LNHDA, CDR2 SQIVND (reference sequence). CDR3 amino acids: CASSRGTGVETQYF. The CDR3 nucleotides are TGTGCCAGTAGTCGAGGGACAGGGGTAGAGACCCAGTACTTC.

This clone has a handful of counts. The chain is built from TRBV5-4 and TRBJ2-1; TRBD2 matches at 7 bases. Germline trimming cut 4 bases from V and 6 bases from J; bases unmatched to any gene: 10. CDR3 length: 15 amino acids. Germline CDR1 is SGHNT and CDR2 is YYREEE (reference sequence). The CDR3 sequence: CASSEQGGKSNEQFF. CDR3 nucleotides: TGTGCCAGCAGCGAGCAGGGAGGGAAGTCCAATGAGCAGTTCTTC.

The chain couples TRBV10-3 to TRBJ2-5; 8 bases map to TRBD1. The CDR3 length is 12 residues. Germline assignment: CDR1 ENHRY and CDR2 SYGVKD. After removal of 6 bases from V and 4 bases from J, the junction contained 1 base not matched to a gene. The CDR3 loop is CAISDRGETQYF. CDR3 nucleotide sequence: TGTGCCATCAGCGACAGGGGAGAGACCCAGTACTTC.

A single count supports this clone. The chain carries TRBV7-9 and TRBJ1-3; possible D gene TRBD1, 5 bases. V lost 1 base and J lost 11, with 15 bases in between. The V gene's germline CDR1 is SEHNR and CDR2 FQNEAQ (reference sequence). This CDR3 is built from 14 residues. CDR3 amino acids: CASSLVTSGDAIYF. CDR3 nucleotides: TGTGCCAGCAGCTTAGTTACCTCGGGGGATGCCATATATTTT.

This clone was counted a few times. V usage is TRBV7-6 and J usage is TRBJ1-1; weak D call: TRBD1 (5 bases). This CDR3 contains 16 residues. Trimming took 3 bases from V and 0 from J, leaving 14 bases between them. Germline CDR1 and CDR2: SGHVS and FNYEAQ. CDR3 sequence reads: CASSFNRDSMNTEAFF. CDR3 nucleotide sequence: TGTGCCAGCAGCTTTAACCGGGACTCGATGAACACTGAAGCTTTCTTT.

V and J are TRBV28 and TRBJ1-4; D remains ambiguous. Germline values: CDR1 MDHEN, CDR2 SYDVKM. This CDR3 is built from 14 residues. Trimming removed 2 bases from V and 8 bases from J, with 12 bases in between. This chain's CDR3 is CASSLTGPGEKLFF. CDR3 DNA: TGTGCCAGCAGTTTAACTGGGCCGGGAGAAAAACTGTTTTTT.

This clone was observed once. The gene calls are TRBV5-4 and TRBJ2-2; 10 bases map to TRBD2. J was trimmed by 3 bases and V by 4 bases; bases with no gene match: 9. This CDR3 is built from 17 residues. Per germline, CDR1 SGHNT and CDR2 YYREEE (reference sequence). CDR3 loop: CASSRGLAEEYTGELFF. CDR3 nucleotide sequence: TGTGCCAGCAGCCGAGGACTAGCGGAGGAGTACACCGGGGAGCTGTTTTTT.